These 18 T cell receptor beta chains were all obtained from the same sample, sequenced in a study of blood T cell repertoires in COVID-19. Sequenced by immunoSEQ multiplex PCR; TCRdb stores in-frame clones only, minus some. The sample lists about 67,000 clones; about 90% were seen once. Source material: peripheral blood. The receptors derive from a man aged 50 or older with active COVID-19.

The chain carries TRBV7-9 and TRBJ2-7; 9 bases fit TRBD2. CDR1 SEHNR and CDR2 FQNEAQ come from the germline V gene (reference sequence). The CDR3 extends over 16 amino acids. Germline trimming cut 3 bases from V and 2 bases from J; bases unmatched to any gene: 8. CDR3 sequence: CASSFWGSGRAYEQYF. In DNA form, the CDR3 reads TGTGCCAGCAGCTTTTGGGGTAGCGGGAGAGCCTACGAGCAGTACTTC.

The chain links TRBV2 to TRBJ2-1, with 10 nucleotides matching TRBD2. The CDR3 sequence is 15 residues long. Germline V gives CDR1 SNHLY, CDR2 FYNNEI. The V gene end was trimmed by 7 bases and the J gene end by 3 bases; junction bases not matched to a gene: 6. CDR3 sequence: CASMRASGSYNEQFF. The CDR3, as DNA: TGTGCCAGCATGAGGGCTAGCGGGAGCTACAATGAGCAGTTCTTC. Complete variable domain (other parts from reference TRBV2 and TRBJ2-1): EPEVTQTPSHQVTQMGQEVILRCVPISNHLYFYWYRQILGQKVEFLVSFYNNEISEKSEIFDDQFSVERPDGSNFTLKIRSTKLEDSAMYFCASMRASGSYNEQFFGPGTRLTVL.

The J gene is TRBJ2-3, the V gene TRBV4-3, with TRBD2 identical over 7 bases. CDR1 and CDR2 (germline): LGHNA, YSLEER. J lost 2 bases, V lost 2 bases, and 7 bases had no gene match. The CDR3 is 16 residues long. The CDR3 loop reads CASSQWAGEPTDTQYF. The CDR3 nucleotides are TGCGCCAGCAGCCAATGGGCGGGGGAACCCACAGATACGCAGTATTTT.

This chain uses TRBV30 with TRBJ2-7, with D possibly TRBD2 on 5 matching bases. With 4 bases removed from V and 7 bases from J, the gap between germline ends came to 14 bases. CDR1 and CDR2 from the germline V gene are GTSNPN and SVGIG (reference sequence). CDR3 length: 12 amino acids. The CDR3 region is CAWIPFPGEQYF. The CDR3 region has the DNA TGTGCCTGGATACCCTTCCCGGGGGAGCAGTACTTC.

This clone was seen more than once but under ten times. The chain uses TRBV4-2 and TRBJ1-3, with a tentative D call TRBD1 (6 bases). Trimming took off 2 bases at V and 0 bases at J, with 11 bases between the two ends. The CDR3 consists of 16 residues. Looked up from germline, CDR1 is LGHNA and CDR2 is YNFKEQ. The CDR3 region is CASSQIDRISGNTIYF. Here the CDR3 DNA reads TGTGCCAGCAGCCAAATCGACAGGATCTCTGGAAACACCATATATTTT.

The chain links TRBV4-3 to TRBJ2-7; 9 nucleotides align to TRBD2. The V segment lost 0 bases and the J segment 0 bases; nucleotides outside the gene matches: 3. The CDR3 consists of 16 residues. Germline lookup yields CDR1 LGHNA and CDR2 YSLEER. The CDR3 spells CASSQELAGTSYEQYF. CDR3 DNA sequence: TGCGCCAGCAGCCAAGAGCTAGCGGGGACCTCCTACGAGCAGTACTTC.

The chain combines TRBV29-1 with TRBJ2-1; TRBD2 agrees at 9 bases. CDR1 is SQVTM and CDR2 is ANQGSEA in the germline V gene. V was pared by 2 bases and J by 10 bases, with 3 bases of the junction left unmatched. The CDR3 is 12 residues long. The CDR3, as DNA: TGCAGCGTTGAAAGGCGGGGGGGGGAGCAGTTCTTC. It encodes CSVERRGGEQFF.

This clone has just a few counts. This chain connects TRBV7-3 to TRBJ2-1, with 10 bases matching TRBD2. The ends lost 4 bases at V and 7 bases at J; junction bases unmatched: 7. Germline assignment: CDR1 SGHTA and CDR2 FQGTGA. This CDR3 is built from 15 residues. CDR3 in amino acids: CASSSSSGSGNEQFF. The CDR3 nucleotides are TGTGCCAGCAGCTCCTCTAGCGGGAGCGGAAATGAGCAGTTCTTC.

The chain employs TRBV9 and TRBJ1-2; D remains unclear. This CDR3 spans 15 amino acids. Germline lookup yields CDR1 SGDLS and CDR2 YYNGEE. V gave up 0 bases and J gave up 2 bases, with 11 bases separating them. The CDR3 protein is CASSVGPGLNYGYTF. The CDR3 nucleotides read TGTGCCAGCAGCGTAGGACCGGGATTGAACTATGGCTACACCTTC. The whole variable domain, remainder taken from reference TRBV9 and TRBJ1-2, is DSGVTQTPKHLITATGQRVTLRCSPRSGDLSVYWYQQSLDQGLQFLIQYYNGEERAKGNILERFSAQQFPDLHSELNLSSLELGDSALYFCASSVGPGLNYGYTFGSGTRLTVV.

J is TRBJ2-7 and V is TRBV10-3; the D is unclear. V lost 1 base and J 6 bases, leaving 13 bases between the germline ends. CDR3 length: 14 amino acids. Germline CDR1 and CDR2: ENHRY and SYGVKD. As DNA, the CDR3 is TGTGCCATCAGTGAGTTTGTGGGCCCTCGCGAGCAGTACTTC. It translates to CAISEFVGPREQYF.

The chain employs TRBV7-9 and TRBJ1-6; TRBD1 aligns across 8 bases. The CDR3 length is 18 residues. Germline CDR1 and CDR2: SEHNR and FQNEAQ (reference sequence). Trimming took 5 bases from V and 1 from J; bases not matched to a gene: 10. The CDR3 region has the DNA TGTGCCAGCAGCGCGGCAGGGGGCTTTTTGTCCTATAATTCACCCCTCCACTTT. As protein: CASSAAGGFLSYNSPLHF.

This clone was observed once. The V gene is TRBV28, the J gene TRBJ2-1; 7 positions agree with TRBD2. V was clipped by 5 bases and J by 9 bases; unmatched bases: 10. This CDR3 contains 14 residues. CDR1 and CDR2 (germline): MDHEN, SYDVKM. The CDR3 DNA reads TGTGCCAGCAGTGTGGGACTACAGCGCGGTGAGCAGTTCTTC. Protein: CASSVGLQRGEQFF.

CDR3 nucleotide sequence: TGTGCCAGCAGCGTACGGGACAGGGTCCCCTCTGGGGCCAACGTCCTGACTTTC. Protein sequence: CASSVRDRVPSGANVLTF. V usage is TRBV9 and J usage is TRBJ2-6; TRBD1 aligns across 9 bases. With V trimmed by 1 base and J by 0 bases, 5 bases remained unmatched. Germline V CDR1 and CDR2: SGDLS, YYNGEE. The CDR3 extends over 18 amino acids.

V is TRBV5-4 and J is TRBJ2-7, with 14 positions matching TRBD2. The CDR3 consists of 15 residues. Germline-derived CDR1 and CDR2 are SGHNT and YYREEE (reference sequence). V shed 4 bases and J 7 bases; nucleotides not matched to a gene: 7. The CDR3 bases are TGTGCCAGCAGCCGTGGGACTAGCGGGAGCCGGGAGCAGTACTTC. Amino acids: CASSRGTSGSREQYF.

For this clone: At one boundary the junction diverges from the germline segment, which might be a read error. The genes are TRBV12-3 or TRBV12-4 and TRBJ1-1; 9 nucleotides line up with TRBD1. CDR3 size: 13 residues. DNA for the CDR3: TGTGCCAGCACCCTCACAGGGGGCGGAGGATGTCTCTTT. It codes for CASTLTGGGGCLF.

CDR3 DNA: TGTGCCAGCAGCTTACCGACTAGCGGGATATCCTACGAGCAGTACTTC. It encodes CASSLPTSGISYEQYF. The chain combines TRBV7-8 with TRBJ2-7; TRBD2 aligns across 11 bases. The CDR3 covers 16 residues. Losses at the gene ends were 2 bases for V and 1 base for J; bases not matched to a gene: 4. Germline-derived CDR1 and CDR2 are SGHVS and FQNEAQ.

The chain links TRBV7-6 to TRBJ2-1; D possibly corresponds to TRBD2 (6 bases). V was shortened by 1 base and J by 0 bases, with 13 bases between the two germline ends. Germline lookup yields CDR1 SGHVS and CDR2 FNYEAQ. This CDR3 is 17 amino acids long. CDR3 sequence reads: CASSLGDWGASYNEQFF. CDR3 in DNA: TGTGCCAGCAGCTTAGGGGACTGGGGCGCCTCCTACAATGAGCAGTTCTTC.

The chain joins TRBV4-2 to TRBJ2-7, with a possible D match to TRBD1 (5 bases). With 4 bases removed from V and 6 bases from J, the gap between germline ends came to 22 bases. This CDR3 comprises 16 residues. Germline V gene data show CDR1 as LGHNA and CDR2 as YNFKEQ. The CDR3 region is CASSRQSLIGSGEQYF. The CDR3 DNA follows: TGTGCCAGCAGCCGACAGTCGCTCATCGGTTCGGGCGAGCAGTACTTC.